This TCR beta chain is drawn from a study of lymphopenia after photon versus proton radiotherapy. The repertoire was sequenced with immunoSEQ multiplex PCR; TCRdb's copy has only in-frame clones and lacks some. The sample shows 55,000 to 75,000 clones, about nine tenths of them seen only once. Study-wide results and limits: Post-nadir diversity loss with photons came from oligoclonal expansion, particularly CD8+ Temra cells.

Trimming at V came to 5 bases and at J to 3 bases, leaving 17 bases not matched to a gene. The CDR3 is made up of 18 amino acids. Germline V gives CDR1 SGHTA, CDR2 FQGNSA. Of note for this clone: Antigen specificity is unknown.

The V and J genes are TRBV7-2 and TRBJ2-7, with 9 bases matching TRBD2. This receptor was taken from a woman between 65 and 79 years old with pancreatic cancer. Sequenced material: peripheral blood, taken from a patient treated with photon-based radiotherapy. DNA of the CDR3: TGTGCCAGCAGCGAACCAAATCTCCCTAGCGGGACTTACTACGAGCAGTACTTC. Translating it yields CASSEPNLPSGTYYEQYF.